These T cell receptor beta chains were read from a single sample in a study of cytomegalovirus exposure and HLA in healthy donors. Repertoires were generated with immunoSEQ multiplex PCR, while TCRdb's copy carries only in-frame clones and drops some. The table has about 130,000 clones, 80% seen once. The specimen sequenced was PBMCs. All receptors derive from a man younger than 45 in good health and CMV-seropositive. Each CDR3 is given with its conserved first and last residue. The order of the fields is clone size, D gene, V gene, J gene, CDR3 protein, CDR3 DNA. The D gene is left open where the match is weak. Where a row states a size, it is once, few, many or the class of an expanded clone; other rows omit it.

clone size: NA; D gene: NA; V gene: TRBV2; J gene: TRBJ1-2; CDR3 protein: CASHEIYGYTF; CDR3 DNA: TGTGCCAGTCATGAGATCTATGGCTACACCTTC
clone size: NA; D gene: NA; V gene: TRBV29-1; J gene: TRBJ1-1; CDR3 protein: CSVERSGAITEAFF; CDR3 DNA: TGCAGCGTTGAAAGGAGCGGCGCTATCACTGAAGCTTTCTTT
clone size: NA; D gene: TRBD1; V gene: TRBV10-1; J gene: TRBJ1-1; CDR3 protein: CASSDHATSGGLLLAFF; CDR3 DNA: TGCGCCAGCAGTGACCATGCCACCTCAGGGGGCTTGTTGCTGGCTTTCTTT
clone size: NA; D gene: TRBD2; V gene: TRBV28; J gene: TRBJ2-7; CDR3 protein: CASSPPGTRLYEQYF; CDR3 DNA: TGTGCCAGCAGTCCCCCCGGGACTAGATTATACGAGCAGTACTTC
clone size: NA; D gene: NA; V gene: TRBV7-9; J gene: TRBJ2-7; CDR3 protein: CASSRPQGGEQYF; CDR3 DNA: TGTGCCAGCAGCCGCCCGCAAGGAGGAGAGCAGTACTTC
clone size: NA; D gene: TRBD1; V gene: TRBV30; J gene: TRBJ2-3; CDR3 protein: CAWSVDPRDRYSTDTQYF; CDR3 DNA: TGTGCCTGGAGTGTAGACCCTCGGGACAGGTATTCCACAGATACGCAGTATTTT
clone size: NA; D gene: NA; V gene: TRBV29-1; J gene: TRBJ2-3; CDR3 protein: CSGETGWTDTQYF; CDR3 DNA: TGCAGCGGCGAAACAGGGTGGACAGATACGCAGTATTTT
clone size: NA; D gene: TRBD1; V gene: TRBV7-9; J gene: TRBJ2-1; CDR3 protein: CASSSTGGLFNEQFF; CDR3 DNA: TGTGCCAGCAGCTCAACAGGGGGCTTATTCAATGAGCAGTTCTTC
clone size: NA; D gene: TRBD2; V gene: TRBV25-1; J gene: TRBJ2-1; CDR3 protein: CASSEGLGDNEQFF; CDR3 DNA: TGTGCCAGCAGTGAAGGACTAGGAGACAATGAGCAGTTCTTC
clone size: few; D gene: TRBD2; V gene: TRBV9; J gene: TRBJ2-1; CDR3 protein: CASSPSTAGGYVEQFF; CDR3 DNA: TGTGCCAGCAGCCCCTCGACAGCGGGGGGGTATGTTGAGCAGTTCTTC
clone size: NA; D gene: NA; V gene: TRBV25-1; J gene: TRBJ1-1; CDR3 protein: CASSARTTSIAMNTEAFF; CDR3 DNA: TGTGCCAGCAGTGCTCGAACTACGAGCATTGCGATGAACACTGAAGCTTTCTTT
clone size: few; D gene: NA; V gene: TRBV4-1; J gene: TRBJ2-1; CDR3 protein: CASSQQDMGFTLHEQFF; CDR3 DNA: TGCGCCAGCAGCCAACAGGACATGGGGTTTACCCTCCATGAGCAGTTCTTC
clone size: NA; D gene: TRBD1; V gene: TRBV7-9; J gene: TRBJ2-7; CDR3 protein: CASSPRRTGFSSYEQYF; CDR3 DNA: TGTGCCAGCAGCCCTCGCCGGACAGGCTTTAGCTCCTACGAGCAGTACTTC
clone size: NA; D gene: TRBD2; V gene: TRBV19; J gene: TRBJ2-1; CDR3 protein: CASSISGGAAWSEQFF; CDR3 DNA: TGTGCCAGTAGTATTAGCGGGGGGGCAGCCTGGAGTGAGCAGTTCTTC
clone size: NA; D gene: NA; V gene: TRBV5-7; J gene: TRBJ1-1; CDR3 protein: CASNEGEDTEAFF; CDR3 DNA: TGTGCCAGCAACGAGGGTGAGGACACTGAAGCTTTCTTT
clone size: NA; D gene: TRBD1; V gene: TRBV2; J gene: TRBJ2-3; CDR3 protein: CASQQGAEDTQYF; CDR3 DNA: TGTGCCAGCCAACAGGGGGCTGAAGATACGCAGTATTTT
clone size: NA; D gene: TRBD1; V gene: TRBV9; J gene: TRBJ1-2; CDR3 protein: CASSVGTGDGYTF; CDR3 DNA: TGTGCCAGCAGCGTAGGGACAGGGGACGGCTACACCTTC
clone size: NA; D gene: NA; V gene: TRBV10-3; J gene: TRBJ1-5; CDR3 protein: CAISDGTRGNQPQHF; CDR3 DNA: TGTGCCATCAGTGATGGGACCCGGGGGAATCAGCCCCAGCATTTT
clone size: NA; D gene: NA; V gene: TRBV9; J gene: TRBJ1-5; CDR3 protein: CASSVSGDSNQPQHF; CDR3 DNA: TGTGCCAGCAGCGTATCGGGAGATAGCAATCAGCCCCAGCATTTT
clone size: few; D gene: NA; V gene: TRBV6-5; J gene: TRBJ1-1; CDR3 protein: CASSFLGTEAFF; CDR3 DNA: TGTGCCAGCAGCTTCCTCGGCACTGAAGCTTTCTTT
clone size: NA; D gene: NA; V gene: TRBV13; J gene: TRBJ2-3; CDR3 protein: CASSLGQGADTQYF; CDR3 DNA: TGTGCCAGCAGCTTAGGCCAGGGCGCAGATACGCAGTATTTT
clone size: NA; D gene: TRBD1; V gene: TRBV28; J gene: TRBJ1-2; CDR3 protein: CASSQTGVTYGYTF; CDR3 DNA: TGTGCCAGCAGCCAGACAGGGGTCACCTATGGCTACACCTTC
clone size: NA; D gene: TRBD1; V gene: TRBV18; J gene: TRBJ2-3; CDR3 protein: CASSPRGQSTDTQYF; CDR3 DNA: TGTGCCAGCTCACCACGGGGACAGAGCACAGATACGCAGTATTTT
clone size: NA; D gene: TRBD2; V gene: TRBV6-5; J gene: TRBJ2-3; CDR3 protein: CASGLAGDTDTQYF; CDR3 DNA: TGTGCCAGCGGGCTAGCGGGGGACACAGATACGCAGTATTTT
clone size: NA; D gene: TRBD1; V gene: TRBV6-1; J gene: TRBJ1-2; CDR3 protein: CASSDYRGSFYGYTF; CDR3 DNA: TGTGCCAGCAGTGACTACAGGGGAAGCTTCTATGGCTACACCTTC
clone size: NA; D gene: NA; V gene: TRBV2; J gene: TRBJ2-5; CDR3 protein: CASSVRFTQYF; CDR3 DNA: TGTGCCAGCAGTGTCAGATTTACCCAGTACTTC
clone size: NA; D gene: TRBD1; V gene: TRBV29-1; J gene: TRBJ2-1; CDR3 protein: CSVGDREQFF; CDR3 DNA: TGCAGCGTTGGGGACAGGGAACAGTTCTTC
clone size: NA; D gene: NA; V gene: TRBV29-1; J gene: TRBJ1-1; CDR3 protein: CSVTERRTNTEAFF; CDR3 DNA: TGCAGCGTGACGGAGCGGCGGACGAACACTGAAGCTTTCTTT
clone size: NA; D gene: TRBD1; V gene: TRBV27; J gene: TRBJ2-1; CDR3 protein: CASSLARQGSGEQFF; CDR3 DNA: TGTGCCAGCAGTTTAGCCAGACAGGGATCAGGAGAGCAGTTCTTC
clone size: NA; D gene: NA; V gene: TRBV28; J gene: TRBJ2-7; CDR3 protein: CASNNRASRHYEQYF; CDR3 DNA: TGTGCCAGCAATAACAGGGCCTCCCGCCACTACGAGCAGTACTTC
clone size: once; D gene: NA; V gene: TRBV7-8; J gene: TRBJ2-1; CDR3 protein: CASGRGPGNEQFF; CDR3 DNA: TGTGCCAGCGGCAGGGGACCTGGTAATGAGCAGTTCTTC
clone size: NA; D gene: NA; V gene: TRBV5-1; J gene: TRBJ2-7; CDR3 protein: CASSESSYEQYF; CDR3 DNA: TGCGCCAGCAGCGAGAGCTCCTACGAGCAGTACTTC
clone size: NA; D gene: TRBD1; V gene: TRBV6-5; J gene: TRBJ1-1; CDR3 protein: CASSTRDRGGTEAFF; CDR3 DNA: TGTGCCAGCAGTACCAGGGACAGGGGAGGGACTGAAGCTTTCTTT
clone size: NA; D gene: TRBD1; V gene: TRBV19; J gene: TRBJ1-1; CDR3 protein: CASKDDRGHGNTEAFF; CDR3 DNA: TGTGCCAGTAAAGACGACAGGGGGCACGGAAACACTGAAGCTTTCTTT
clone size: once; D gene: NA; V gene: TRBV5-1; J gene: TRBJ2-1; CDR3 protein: CASSLGTEYNEQFF; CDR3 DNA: TGCGCCAGCAGCTTGGGGACAGAGTACAATGAGCAGTTCTTC
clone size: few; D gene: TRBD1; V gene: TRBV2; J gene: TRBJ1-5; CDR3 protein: CASSRGQGAEVWNQPQHF; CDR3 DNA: TGTGCCAGCAGCCGGGGACAGGGGGCGGAGGTATGGAATCAGCCCCAGCATTTT
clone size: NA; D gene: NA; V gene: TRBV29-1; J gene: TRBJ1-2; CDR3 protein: CSVEQTDGNGYTF; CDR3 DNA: TGCAGCGTTGAACAGACAGATGGTAATGGCTACACCTTC
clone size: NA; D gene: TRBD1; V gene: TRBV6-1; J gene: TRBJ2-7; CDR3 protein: CASRDREEVSYEQYF; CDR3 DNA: TGTGCCAGCAGGGACAGGGAAGAAGTAAGCTACGAGCAGTACTTC
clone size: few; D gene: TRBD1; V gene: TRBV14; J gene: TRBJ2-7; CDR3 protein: CASSPRQGAMDEQYF; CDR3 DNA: TGTGCCAGCAGCCCGAGACAGGGGGCCATGGACGAGCAGTACTTC
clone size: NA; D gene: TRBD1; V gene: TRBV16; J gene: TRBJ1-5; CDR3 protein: CASSQLDRDPQPQHF; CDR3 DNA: TGTGCCAGCAGCCAATTGGACAGGGACCCTCAGCCCCAGCATTTT
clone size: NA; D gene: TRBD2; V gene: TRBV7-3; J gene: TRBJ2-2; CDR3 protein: CASSSSGGPFPGELFF; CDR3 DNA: TGTGCCAGCAGCTCTTCGGGGGGGCCCTTCCCCGGGGAGCTGTTTTTT
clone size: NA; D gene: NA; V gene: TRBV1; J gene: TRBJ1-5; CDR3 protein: CTSSPPGREESNQPQHF; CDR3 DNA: TGCACCAGCAGCCCCCCAGGGAGGGAAGAGAGCAATCAGCCCCAGCATTTT
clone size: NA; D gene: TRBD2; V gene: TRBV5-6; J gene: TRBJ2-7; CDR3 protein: CASSKGLVSSYEQYF; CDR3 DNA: TGTGCCAGCAGCAAGGGACTAGTGAGCTCCTACGAGCAGTACTTC
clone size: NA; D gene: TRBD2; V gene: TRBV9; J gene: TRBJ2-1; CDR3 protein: CASSVAPSGGAGSYNEQFF; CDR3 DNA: TGTGCCAGCAGCGTAGCGCCTAGCGGGGGGGCAGGGTCCTACAATGAGCAGTTCTTC
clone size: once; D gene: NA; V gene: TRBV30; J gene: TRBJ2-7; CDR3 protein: CAWDYNRAYEQYF; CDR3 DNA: TGTGCCTGGGACTACAACAGGGCCTACGAGCAGTACTTC
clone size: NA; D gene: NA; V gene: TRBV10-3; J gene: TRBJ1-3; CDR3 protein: CAISDPQAKLGNTIYF; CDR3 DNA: TGTGCCATCAGTGACCCCCAGGCCAAACTCGGAAACACCATATATTTT
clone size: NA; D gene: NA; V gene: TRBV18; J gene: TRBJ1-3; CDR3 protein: CASSPAGYNAGNTIYF; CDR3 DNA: TGTGCCAGCTCACCAGCAGGGTATAACGCTGGAAACACCATATATTTT
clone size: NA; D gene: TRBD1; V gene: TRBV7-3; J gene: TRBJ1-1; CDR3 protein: CASSSYGTGVTEAFF; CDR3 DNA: TGTGCCAGCAGCTCGTACGGGACAGGGGTCACTGAAGCTTTCTTT
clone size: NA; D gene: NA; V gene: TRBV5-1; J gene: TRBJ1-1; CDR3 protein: CASSDTNTEAFF; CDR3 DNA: TGCGCCAGCAGCGACACGAACACTGAAGCTTTCTTT
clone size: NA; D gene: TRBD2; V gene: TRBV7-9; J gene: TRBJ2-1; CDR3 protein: CASSASGSSYNEQFF; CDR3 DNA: TGTGCCAGCAGCGCTAGCGGCAGCTCCTACAATGAGCAGTTCTTC
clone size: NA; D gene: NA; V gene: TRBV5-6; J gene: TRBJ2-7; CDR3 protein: CASSNKLQGIGYEQYF; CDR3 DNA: TGTGCCAGCAGCAACAAACTTCAGGGGATAGGCTACGAGCAGTACTTC
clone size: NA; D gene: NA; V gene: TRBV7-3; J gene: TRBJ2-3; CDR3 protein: CASSLSGTDTQYF; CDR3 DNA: TGTGCCAGCAGCTTATCAGGCACAGATACGCAGTATTTT
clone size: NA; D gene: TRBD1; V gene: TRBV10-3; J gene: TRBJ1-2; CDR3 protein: CAISDLGQGKYGYTF; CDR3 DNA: TGTGCCATCAGTGATTTAGGACAGGGGAAGTATGGCTACACCTTC
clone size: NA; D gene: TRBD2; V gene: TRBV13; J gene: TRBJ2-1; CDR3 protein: CASTTSGGSSSYNEQFF; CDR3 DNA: TGTGCCAGTACGACTAGCGGGGGGTCGAGCTCCTACAATGAGCAGTTCTTC
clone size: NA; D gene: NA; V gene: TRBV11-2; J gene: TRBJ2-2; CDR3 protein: CASSLTGGNTGELFF; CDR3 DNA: TGTGCCAGCAGCTTAACCGGGGGAAACACCGGGGAGCTGTTTTTT
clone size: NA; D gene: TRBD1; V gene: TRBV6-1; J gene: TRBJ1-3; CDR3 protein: CASSPDRGINTIYF; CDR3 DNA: TGTGCCAGCAGTCCGGACAGGGGGATCAACACCATATATTTT
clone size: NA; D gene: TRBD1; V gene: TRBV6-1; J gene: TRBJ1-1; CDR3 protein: CASSEARGPTTEAFF; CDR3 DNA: TGTGCCAGCAGTGAGGCCAGGGGGCCTACCACTGAAGCTTTCTTT
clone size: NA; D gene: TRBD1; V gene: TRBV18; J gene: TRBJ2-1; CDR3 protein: CASSPATGTVGNEQFF; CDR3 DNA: TGTGCCAGCTCACCGGCGACAGGGACCGTCGGCAATGAGCAGTTCTTC
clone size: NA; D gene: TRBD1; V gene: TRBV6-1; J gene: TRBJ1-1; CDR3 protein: CASSSGQGEGTEAFF; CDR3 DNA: TGTGCCAGCAGTTCCGGACAGGGGGAGGGCACTGAAGCTTTCTTT
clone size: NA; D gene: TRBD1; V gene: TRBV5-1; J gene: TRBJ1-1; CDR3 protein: CASSEPTGSAFF; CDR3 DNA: TGCGCCAGCAGCGAGCCGACAGGGTCGGCTTTCTTT